The 6 T cell receptor beta chains below were found in one sample sequenced in a study of blood T cell repertoires in COVID-19. Assay: immunoSEQ multiplex PCR; the TCRdb copy retains only in-frame clones and omits some. The profile shows around 200,000 clones, 85% to 90% of them singletons. The sample was peripheral blood. These receptors came from a man in his fifties or sixties with acute or convalescent COVID-19.

The chain uses TRBV7-3 and TRBJ2-3; 8 nucleotides line up with TRBD1. There are 13 residues in the CDR3. Germline CDR1 is SGHTA and CDR2 is FQGTGA. With V trimmed by 4 bases and J by 4 bases, 1 base remained unmatched. This chain's CDR3 is CASSSTGADTQYF. The DNA of the CDR3 is TGTGCCAGCAGCTCGACAGGGGCAGATACGCAGTATTTT. The full variable domain, in which reference TRBV7-3 and TRBJ2-3 provide the parts outside the CDR3, is GAGVSQTPSNKVTEKGKYVELRCDPISGHTALYWYRQSLGQGPEFLIYFQGTGAADDSGLPNDRFFAVRPEGSVSTLKIQRTERGDSAVYLCASSSTGADTQYFGPGTRLTVL.

The chain carries TRBV10-1 and TRBJ2-3; 10 bases fit TRBD2. Germline-derived CDR1 and CDR2 are WNHNN and SYGVQD (reference sequence). The V gene end was trimmed by 8 bases and the J gene end by 6 bases; junction bases not matched to a gene: 14. This CDR3 has 16 residues. CDR3 nucleotide sequence: TGCGCCAGCGCCCGTAGCGGGGGGACCGCCGACGATACGCAGTATTTT. This gives the protein CASARSGGTADDTQYF.

V usage is TRBV10-3 and J usage is TRBJ2-1; TRBD1 agrees at 7 bases. This CDR3 contains 16 residues. V lost 2 bases to trimming and J lost 8 bases; unmatched junction nucleotides: 12. The germline V gene has CDR1 ENHRY and CDR2 SYGVKD. The CDR3 here is CAISETGQAMRDEQFF. DNA of the CDR3: TGTGCCATCAGTGAGACCGGACAGGCGATGAGAGATGAGCAGTTCTTC.

CDR3 sequence: CASSPGQGYSPLHF. The CDR3 nucleotides read TGTGCCAGCTCACCGGGACAGGGGTATTCACCCCTCCACTTT. The chain couples TRBV18 to TRBJ1-6; 10 positions agree with TRBD1. Germline loops: CDR1 KGHSH, CDR2 LQKENI. CDR3 length: 14 amino acids. V was clipped by 3 bases and J by 8 bases; unmatched bases: 1.

J is TRBJ1-2 and V is TRBV19, with 8 bases that match TRBD1. Germline CDR1 reads LNHDA; CDR2 reads SQIVND (reference sequence). V trimming: 4 bases; J trimming: 2 bases; junction bases outside the gene matches: 3. CDR3 length equals 14 residues. CDR3 sequence: CASSTRQGNYGYTF. The DNA for the CDR3 is TGTGCCAGTAGTACCCGACAGGGGAACTATGGCTACACCTTC. The variable domain in full, completed from reference TRBV19 and TRBJ1-2, reads DGGITQSPKYLFRKEGQNVTLSCEQNLNHDAMYWYRQDPGQGLRLIYYSQIVNDFQKGDIAEGYSVSREKKESFPLTVTSAQKNPTAFYLCASSTRQGNYGYTFGSGTRLTVV.

The chain combines TRBV18 with TRBJ2-3; TRBD1 aligns across 7 bases. CDR1 is KGHSH, CDR2 LQKENI, per germline. The CDR3 is 13 amino acids. V was pared by 1 base and J by 10 bases, with 5 bases of the junction left unmatched. The CDR3 DNA reads as TGTGCCAGCTCACCACGCGAGCAGGGGGCGCAGTATTTT. Protein: CASSPREQGAQYF.